The following is a T cell receptor (beta chain) sequence with its context. What it recognizes is unknown. The protocol was immunoSEQ multiplex PCR, while the TCRdb copy is restricted to in-frame clones and leaves out a portion. This sample has tens of thousands of clones, with over 60% found just once. These data are taken from a study of vaccination effects on CD4 cells after COVID-19. As for the study in general: Antigen-specific CD4+ T cells were expanded with viral peptide pools in the ViraFEST assay before sequencing. Roughly 2.1 million PBMC per well were cultured with 10 IU/ml IL-2 and roughly 9.9 ug/ml peptides.

CDR3 length: 17 residues. V was clipped by 3 bases and J by 9 bases; unmatched bases: 13. Germline lookup yields CDR1 SGHTS and CDR2 YDEGEE. Culture lasted under 13 days before CD4+ T cell isolation. Among the vaccine recipients, none had a prior SARS-CoV-2 infection, and nucleocapsid antibodies were negative. The chain uses TRBV5-8 and TRBJ2-4; 12 bases map to TRBD2. This TCR was sampled from a human donor who received a COVID-19 vaccine. Specimen: CD4+ T cells from PBMCs cultured without peptide, collected before COVID-19 vaccination. CDR3 DNA: TGTGCCAGCAGCTCGAAACTCCTAGCGGGGGGGCCGAGCATTCAGTACTTC. Its protein is CASSSKLLAGGPSIQYF.